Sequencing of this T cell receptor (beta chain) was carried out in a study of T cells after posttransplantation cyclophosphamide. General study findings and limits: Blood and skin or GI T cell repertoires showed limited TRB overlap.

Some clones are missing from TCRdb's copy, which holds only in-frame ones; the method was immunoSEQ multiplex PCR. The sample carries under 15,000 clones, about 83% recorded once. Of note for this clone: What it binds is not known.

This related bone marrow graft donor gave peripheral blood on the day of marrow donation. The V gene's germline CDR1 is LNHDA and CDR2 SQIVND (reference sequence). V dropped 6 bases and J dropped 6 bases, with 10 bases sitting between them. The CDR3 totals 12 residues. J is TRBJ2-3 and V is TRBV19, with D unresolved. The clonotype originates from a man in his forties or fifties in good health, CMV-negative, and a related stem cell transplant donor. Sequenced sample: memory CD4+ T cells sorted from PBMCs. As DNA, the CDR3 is TGTGCCAGTAGCCTGATTCAGGATACGCAGTATTTT. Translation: CASSLIQDTQYF.